This T cell receptor (beta chain) came from a study of cytomegalovirus exposure and HLA in healthy donors. This clone was recorded once. The donors (healthy individuals) were bone marrow donors. PCR was performed using 60 Vbeta and 13 Jbeta primers. The repertoire was sequenced with immunoSEQ multiplex PCR; TCRdb's copy has only in-frame clones and lacks some. The sample contains about 120,000 clones, around three fifths of which appear only once. The sequence was obtained from a middle-aged woman in good health and CMV-seropositive. Sequencing was carried out using PBMCs.

CDR3 sequence (DNA): TGTGCCAGCAGCTCGACCTCGGGGCGGGGTGCAGATACGCAGTATTTT. It specifies CASSSTSGRGADTQYF. This chain links TRBV7-9 with TRBJ2-3; D may be TRBD2 (6 bases). CDR1 is SEHNR, CDR2 FQNEAQ, per germline (reference sequence). Trimming took off 4 bases at V and 4 bases at J, with 18 bases between the two ends. The CDR3 runs to 16 residues.